This is a list of T cell receptor beta chains from one sample in a study of blood T cell repertoires in COVID-19. Profiled with immunoSEQ multiplex PCR; TCRdb holds only in-frame clones, not every one. The data show about 90,000 clones, approximately 76% seen once. Sample: peripheral blood. The source of these receptors is a man between 65 and 80 years old with acute or convalescent COVID-19. CDR3s include the opening cysteine and the closing phenylalanine or tryptophan. D genes are given only for firm matches. The size of a clone is reported for some rows only, either as once, few or many, or as a class for expanded clones.

abundance | len | j_gene | d_gene | v_gene | CDR3nt | CDR3aa
NA | 13 | TRBJ1-1 | TRBD1 | TRBV5-4 | TGTGCCAGCAGCTGGTCAGGGGGGACTGAAGCTTTCTTT | CASSWSGGTEAFF
NA | 16 | TRBJ2-3 | TRBD2 | TRBV7-2 | TGTGCCAGCAGCTACGGGACTAGCGGGAGAACAGATACGCAGTATTTT | CASSYGTSGRTDTQYF
NA | 20 | TRBJ2-5 | TRBD2 | TRBV4-2 | TGTGCCAGCAGTCTACTACGGAGACTAGCGGGAGACGGAGCCACAGAGACCCAGTACTTC | CASSLLRRLAGDGATETQYF
NA | 17 | TRBJ1-1 | NA | TRBV7-9 | TGTGCCAGCAGCTTACCTCCCACGGGGGAGGCGAACACTGAAGCTTTCTTT | CASSLPPTGEANTEAFF
NA | 14 | TRBJ1-1 | NA | TRBV27 | TGTGCCAGCAGTGACGGGACTGTGAACACTGAAGCTTTCTTT | CASSDGTVNTEAFF
NA | 17 | TRBJ2-1 | TRBD2 | TRBV5-1 | TGCGCCAGCAATCCCTCATTGGCGGGGGGGCTATACAATGAGCAGTTCTTC | CASNPSLAGGLYNEQFF
NA | 16 | TRBJ1-4 | TRBD1 | TRBV7-9 | TGTGCCAGCAGCTTAGCCTCGACAGGGGTTAATGAAAAACTGTTTTTT | CASSLASTGVNEKLFF
NA | 14 | TRBJ1-4 | NA | TRBV5-6 | TGTGCCAGCAGCTTGAGTTCCAGGGTTGAAAAACTGTTTTTT | CASSLSSRVEKLFF
NA | 13 | TRBJ2-7 | NA | TRBV18 | TGTGCCAGCTCACCTTTGCGGAACCACGAGCAGTACTTC | CASSPLRNHEQYF
NA | 16 | TRBJ1-1 | TRBD1 | TRBV5-6 | TGTGCCAGCAGCGCCAGCCGGGACAGCGTGAACACTGAAGCTTTCTTT | CASSASRDSVNTEAFF
NA | 16 | TRBJ2-3 | TRBD2 | TRBV9 | TGTGCCAGCAGCGTTATAGCGGGGGGCGGTACAGATACGCAGTATTTT | CASSVIAGGGTDTQYF
NA | 14 | TRBJ2-1 | NA | TRBV24-1 | TGTGCCACCAGTGATGGGATGGGAGACAATGAGCAGTTCTTC | CATSDGMGDNEQFF
few | 12 | TRBJ1-3 | NA | TRBV6-6 | TGTGCCAGCGACAGCCTGGGAAACACCATATATTTT | CASDSLGNTIYF
NA | 16 | TRBJ2-3 | TRBD2 | TRBV11-3 | TGTGCCAGCAGCTTAGGGACTAGCGGGAGCACAGATACGCAGTATTTT | CASSLGTSGSTDTQYF
NA | 14 | TRBJ1-2 | NA | TRBV18 | TGTGCCAGCTCACCACTAACGGGAAACTATGGCTACACCTTC | CASSPLTGNYGYTF
NA | 15 | TRBJ2-5 | TRBD2 | TRBV5-1 | TGCGCCAGCAGCTCATCGACTAGCGGGGGGGAGACCCAGTACTTC | CASSSSTSGGETQYF
NA | 14 | TRBJ2-5 | NA | TRBV19 | TGTGCCAGTAGTATTAATAGCCAGGGCACCGCCCAGTACTTC | CASSINSQGTAQYF
NA | 14 | TRBJ2-1 | NA | TRBV6-6 | TGTGCCAGCAGTTACTCCCAGTATGACAATGAGCAGTTCTTC | CASSYSQYDNEQFF
NA | 13 | TRBJ1-2 | NA | TRBV5-1 | TGCGCCAGCAGCGAGGGCCCTAACTATGGCTACACCTTC | CASSEGPNYGYTF
NA | 18 | TRBJ2-2 | TRBD2 | TRBV4-1 | TGCGCCAGCAGCCTGGGACTAGCGGGAGAGGGCGACACCGGGGAGCTGTTTTTT | CASSLGLAGEGDTGELFF
NA | 15 | TRBJ2-3 | NA | TRBV18 | TGTGCCAGCTCACGCGGCCACTCTAGCACAGATACGCAGTATTTT | CASSRGHSSTDTQYF
NA | 14 | TRBJ2-1 | TRBD2 | TRBV5-4 | TGTGCCAGCAGCCTGACCGGGACTATCAATGAGCAGTTCTTC | CASSLTGTINEQFF
NA | 14 | TRBJ2-2 | NA | TRBV29-1 | TGCAGCGTTGAACGGCAGGGGTACACCGGGGAGCTGTTTTTT | CSVERQGYTGELFF
NA | 13 | TRBJ2-1 | NA | TRBV12-3/TRBV12-4 | TGTGCCAGCAGTTCTAACAGGCTAAATGAGCAGTTCTTC | CASSSNRLNEQFF
NA | 14 | TRBJ1-3 | NA | TRBV2 | TGTGCCAGCAGTGAGGTAGAATCTGGAAACACCATATATTTT | CASSEVESGNTIYF
NA | 17 | TRBJ2-1 | TRBD2 | TRBV7-9 | TGTGCCAGCAGCTTAGCTCGGGGGACTAGCGTATCCAATGAGCAGTTCTTC | CASSLARGTSVSNEQFF
few | 14 | TRBJ1-2 | NA | TRBV19 | TGTGCCAGTAGTTGGGGGGGGCCTCTCTATGGCTACACCTTC | CASSWGGPLYGYTF
NA | 13 | TRBJ1-5 | TRBD1 | TRBV28 | TGTGCCAGCAGGGGGACAGGGTTTCAGCCCCAGCATTTT | CASRGTGFQPQHF
NA | 16 | TRBJ1-4 | NA | TRBV18 | TGTGCCAGCTCACCATCTGCCGGCGGAAGAAATGAAAAACTGTTTTTT | CASSPSAGGRNEKLFF
NA | 14 | TRBJ1-2 | NA | TRBV5-1 | TGCGCCAGCGGTGCGGGGGATTTTAACTATGGCTACACCTTC | CASGAGDFNYGYTF
NA | 16 | TRBJ1-1 | NA | TRBV6-1 | TGTGCCAGCAGTGGGAGGTATTTGAGGGAGGGCACTGAAGCTTTCTTT | CASSGRYLREGTEAFF
few | 15 | TRBJ1-5 | TRBD1 | TRBV28 | TGTGCCAGCAGCCAAGGGGGCGGGAGCAATCAGCCCCAGCATTTT | CASSQGGGSNQPQHF
NA | 15 | TRBJ1-3 | NA | TRBV7-9 | TGTGCCAGCAGCTTGTTGGCCGCCTCTGGAAACACCATATATTTT | CASSLLAASGNTIYF
NA | 13 | TRBJ2-2 | NA | TRBV27 | TGTGCCAGCAGCCCCACTGACACCGGGGAGCTGTTTTTT | CASSPTDTGELFF
NA | 14 | TRBJ1-1 | TRBD1 | TRBV28 | TGTGCCAGCAGATCTCCTTCAGGGGGCACTGAAGCTTTCTTT | CASRSPSGGTEAFF
NA | 13 | TRBJ2-1 | TRBD2 | TRBV27 | TGTGCCAGCAGCTGGAGGGAGGGCAATGAGCAGTTCTTC | CASSWREGNEQFF
NA | 13 | TRBJ1-1 | NA | TRBV6-5 | TGTGCCAGCAGTTCCGACTTGAGCACTGAAGCTTTCTTT | CASSSDLSTEAFF
NA | 14 | TRBJ1-5 | TRBD1 | TRBV18 | TGTGCCAGCTCACCACAACAGGGGGCTGGGCCCCAGCATTTT | CASSPQQGAGPQHF
NA | 14 | TRBJ1-2 | NA | TRBV24-1 | TGTGCCACCAGTGACGCCTGGACTGAGTATGGCTACACCTTC | CATSDAWTEYGYTF
NA | 15 | TRBJ1-1 | NA | TRBV5-1 | TGCGCCAGCAGCGAAAGAGGTAGGATGAACACTGAAGCTTTCTTT | CASSERGRMNTEAFF
NA | 14 | TRBJ1-1 | NA | TRBV28 | TGTGCCAGCAGTCAATCTACAGCGAACACTGAAGCTTTCTTT | CASSQSTANTEAFF
NA | 14 | TRBJ1-6 | TRBD1 | TRBV2 | TGTGCCAGCAGTGTAAAGGGGGCGCGTTCACCCCTCCACTTT | CASSVKGARSPLHF
NA | 17 | TRBJ1-2 | TRBD1 | TRBV5-1 | TGCGCCAGCAGCTTGGAAAGGGGGGACAGGGGATTTAGTGGCTACACCTTC | CASSLERGDRGFSGYTF
NA | 16 | TRBJ2-2 | TRBD1 | TRBV2 | TGTGCCAGCAGTAAAATGGGGACAGGGAACACCGGGGAGCTGTTTTTT | CASSKMGTGNTGELFF
NA | 15 | TRBJ1-2 | TRBD1 | TRBV5-5 | TGTGCCAGCAGCCCATTATACGACAGGGGTTTTGGCTACACCTTC | CASSPLYDRGFGYTF
NA | 14 | TRBJ2-7 | TRBD2 | TRBV14 | TGTGCCAGCAGCCAAGTCGGGACTAACTACGAGCAGTACTTC | CASSQVGTNYEQYF
few | 12 | TRBJ1-2 | NA | TRBV5-1 | TGCGCCAGCAGCTTAGGACAGTATGGCTACACCTTC | CASSLGQYGYTF
NA | 13 | TRBJ1-6 | NA | TRBV7-3 | TGTGCCAGCAGCTTAATTCGGTATTCACCCCTCCACTTT | CASSLIRYSPLHF
once | 18 | TRBJ1-3 | NA | TRBV28 | TGTGCCAGCAGTTTAGCCACCGGCTTACAGGGTTCTGGAAACACCATATATTTT | CASSLATGLQGSGNTIYF
NA | 18 | TRBJ2-3 | NA | TRBV24-1 | TGTGCCACCAGTGAGAGCCGCGACGGAGGGCACGGCACAGATACGCAGTATTTT | CATSESRDGGHGTDTQYF
NA | 15 | TRBJ2-3 | NA | TRBV6-5 | TGTGCCAGCAGTTTTGGTGCGGGGCTCACAGATACGCAGTATTTT | CASSFGAGLTDTQYF